The 18 T cell receptor beta chains below were found in one sample sequenced in a study of T cell responses to AZD1222 COVID-19 vaccine. The protocol was immunoSEQ multiplex PCR, while the TCRdb copy is restricted to in-frame clones and leaves out a portion. In the table there are some 150,000 clones, approximately 90% of which are singletons. Sequenced material: peripheral blood, taken on day 0 of AZD1222 vaccination. All receptors derive from an adult in good health.

This clone has only one observation. The rearrangement joins TRBV28 to TRBJ2-7, with D possibly being TRBD1 (6 bases). The CDR3 has 12 amino acids. The V and J ends lost 7 bases and 6 bases respectively, with 13 bases between them. CDR1 and CDR2 from the germline V gene are MDHEN and SYDVKM. The CDR3 sequence is CASTNPGVEQYF. The CDR3 DNA follows: TGTGCCAGCACCAACCCAGGGGTCGAGCAGTACTTC.

The chain couples TRBV11-3 to TRBJ1-1; perhaps TRBD1 as D (5 bases). The V gene's germline CDR1 is SGHNT and CDR2 YENEEA. Trimming removed 3 bases from V and 2 bases from J, with 13 bases in between. The CDR3 extends over 15 amino acids. CDR3 loop: CASSLGGSRNTEAFF. The CDR3 region has the DNA TGTGCCAGCAGCTTGGGGGGAAGCCGTAACACTGAAGCTTTCTTT.

The V call is TRBV13, the J call TRBJ2-2, with D hard to call. The CDR3 runs to 12 residues. Trimming stripped 6 bases from V and 6 bases from J, with 8 bases between. CDR1 PRHDT and CDR2 FYEKMQ come from the germline V gene (reference sequence). The CDR3 region has the DNA TGTGCCAGCAGAATTCCGTCCGGGGAGCTGTTTTTT. As protein: CASRIPSGELFF.

The V call is TRBV4-1, the J call TRBJ1-2; 11 bases are shared with TRBD1. V lost 2 bases and J lost 7; bases outside the gene matches: 6. CDR3 length equals 15 residues. The germline CDR1 and CDR2 sequences are MGHRA and YSYEKL. The CDR3, as DNA: TGCGCCAGCAGCCAACAGGACAGGGGGCGTTTTGGCTACACCTTC. It specifies CASSQQDRGRFGYTF.

The chain recombines TRBV3-1 (or the pseudogene TRBV3-2) with TRBJ2-1; the D is unclear. Trimming shortened V by 1 base and J by 10 bases, and 8 bases separated the two germline ends. Germline CDR1 LGHDT, CDR2 YNNKEL (reference sequence). This CDR3 is built from 12 residues. The CDR3 nucleotides are TGTGCCAGCAGCCAAGTTGCCTTCGAGCAGTTCTTC. This gives the protein CASSQVAFEQFF.

The chain carries TRBV19 and TRBJ1-5; perhaps TRBD1 as D (6 bases). The V and J ends lost 5 bases and 4 bases respectively, with 12 bases between them. The germline V gene has CDR1 LNHDA and CDR2 SQIVND (reference sequence). The CDR3 runs 14 residues. The CDR3 DNA is TGTGCCAGTAGTGAGATCGGACAGAATCAGCCCCAGCATTTT. Protein sequence: CASSEIGQNQPQHF.

In its sample, this clone was seen once. This chain joins TRBV5-4 and TRBJ2-7, with D uncertain. Between the trimmed V and J ends, which lost 1 base and 0 bases, there was a span of 11 bases. Germline CDR1 reads SGHNT; CDR2 reads YYREEE (reference sequence). The CDR3 extends over 15 amino acids. DNA for the CDR3: TGTGCCAGCAGCTTGTCAAGCACCTCCTCCTACGAGCAGTACTTC. Its protein product is CASSLSSTSSYEQYF. The variable domain in full, completed from reference TRBV5-4 and TRBJ2-7, reads ETGVTQSPTHLIKTRGQQVTLRCSSQSGHNTVSWYQQALGQGPQFIFQYYREEENGRGNFPPRFSGLQFPNYSSELNVNALELDDSALYLCASSLSSTSSYEQYFGPGTRLTVT.

V and J are TRBV7-2 and TRBJ2-7, with unresolved D. CDR1 SGHTA and CDR2 FQGNSA come from the germline V gene. The germline V and J ends were trimmed by 1 base and 6 bases, with 16 bases remaining between them. There are 15 residues in the CDR3. Written as DNA, the CDR3 is TGTGCCAGCAGCTTAGTTAACGGCCTAGTAGGCGAGCAGTACTTC. Translating it yields CASSLVNGLVGEQYF. Full variable domain (outside the CDR3, taken from reference TRBV7-2 and TRBJ2-7): GAGVSQSPSNKVTEKGKDVELRCDPISGHTALYWYRQSLGQGLEFLIYFQGNSAPDKSGLPSDRFSAERTGGSVSTLTIQRTQQEDSAVYLCASSLVNGLVGEQYFGPGTRLTVT.

The V call is TRBV5-4, the J call TRBJ1-1; D is undetermined. CDR1 and CDR2 (germline): SGHNT, YYREEE (reference sequence). Trimming took 2 bases from V and 0 from J, leaving 8 bases between them. The CDR3 length is 14 residues. CDR3 nucleotide sequence: TGTGCCAGCAGCTTTGGGAGCATGAACACTGAAGCTTTCTTT. This gives the protein CASSFGSMNTEAFF.

This clone was seen only once. The chain carries TRBV24-1 and TRBJ2-1; 15 nucleotides align to TRBD2. This CDR3 spans 16 amino acids. The germline V gene has CDR1 KGHDR and CDR2 SFDVKD. V gave up 3 bases and J gave up 7 bases; unmatched junction bases: 3. The DNA of the CDR3 is TGTGCCACCAGTGATCGCGGGACTAGCGGGGGGAATGAGCAGTTCTTC. Encoded protein: CATSDRGTSGGNEQFF.

This sequence joins TRBV5-5 and TRBJ1-2; the match to TRBD1 covers 10 bases. Germline CDR1 SGHKS, CDR2 YYEKEE (reference sequence). With 4 bases clipped from V and 5 bases from J, the junction kept 8 bases outside the gene matches. CDR3 length equals 15 residues. CDR3: CASSRSGTGDYGYTF. The CDR3 nucleotides are TGTGCCAGCAGCCGCAGCGGGACAGGGGATTATGGCTACACCTTC.

This clone occurred once. J is TRBJ1-5 and V is TRBV6-5, with D hard to call. Germline CDR1 is MNHEY and CDR2 is SVGAGI. Trimming removed 6 bases from V and 1 base from J, with 10 bases in between. The CDR3 covers 14 residues. Written as DNA, the CDR3 is TGTGCCAGCAGCGGGGAGCCCAGCAATCAGCCCCAGCATTTT. Amino acid sequence: CASSGEPSNQPQHF.

This sequence joins TRBV6-5 and TRBJ1-2, with D unresolved. CDR1 and CDR2 from the germline V gene are MNHEY and SVGAGI. The V and J ends lost 5 bases and 7 bases respectively, with 14 bases between them. The CDR3 consists of 13 residues. CDR3: CASSNGPVSGYTF. The CDR3 DNA reads TGTGCCAGCAGTAACGGTCCCGTGAGTGGCTACACCTTC.

The gene calls are TRBV7-2 and TRBJ2-1, with D maybe TRBD1 (6 bases). Germline assignment: CDR1 SGHTA and CDR2 FQGNSA. The CDR3 runs to 13 residues. V lost 5 bases and J 6 bases, leaving 11 bases between the germline ends. The CDR3 nucleotides are TGTGCCAGCAGCCCCAGGGGAGTCAATGAGCAGTTCTTC. Its protein product is CASSPRGVNEQFF.

This rearrangement joins TRBV4-3 to TRBJ1-4; D is uncertain. The CDR3 runs 16 residues. V was clipped by 0 bases and J by 0 bases, with 8 bases between them. Per the germline V gene, CDR1 is LGHNA and CDR2 is YSLEER. This chain's CDR3 is CASSQDFGTTNEKLFF. In nucleotides, the CDR3 is TGCGCCAGCAGCCAAGATTTTGGGACAACTAATGAAAAACTGTTTTTT.

The chain employs TRBV28 and TRBJ2-1; D may match TRBD1 or TRBD2 (6 bases each). Trimming shortened V by 8 bases and J by 5 bases, and 22 bases separated the two germline ends. This CDR3 comprises 16 residues. Per germline, CDR1 MDHEN and CDR2 SYDVKM. The CDR3 DNA is TGTGCCAGCCCGCCCTCGGGGGCAGGGCTAAACAATGAGCAGTTCTTC. Its protein is CASPPSGAGLNNEQFF. Full variable domain (rest looked up from reference TRBV28 and TRBJ2-1): DVKVTQSSRYLVKRTGEKVFLECVQDMDHENMFWYRQDPGLGLRLIYFSYDVKMKEKGDIPEGYSVSREKKERFSLILESASTNQTSMYLCASPPSGAGLNNEQFFGPGTRLTVL.

The chain couples TRBV28 to TRBJ1-4, with D maybe TRBD1 (5 bases). Germline values: CDR1 MDHEN, CDR2 SYDVKM. V was shortened by 5 bases and J by 7 bases, with 14 bases between the two germline ends. This CDR3 is 14 amino acids long. CDR3: CASSPLQGGEKLFF. CDR3 DNA sequence: TGTGCCAGCAGTCCCCTCCAGGGAGGTGAAAAACTGTTTTTT.

This clone has only a few counts. The rearrangement links TRBV7-8 to TRBJ1-5; D may be TRBD1 (6 bases). The CDR3 is 18 residues long. Germline lookup yields CDR1 SGHVS and CDR2 FQNEAQ. The V and J ends lost 0 bases and 2 bases respectively, with 17 bases between them. The CDR3 is CASSLAAQQGSGNQPQHF. In nucleotides, the CDR3 is TGTGCCAGCAGCTTAGCGGCCCAACAGGGTTCTGGCAATCAGCCCCAGCATTTT.